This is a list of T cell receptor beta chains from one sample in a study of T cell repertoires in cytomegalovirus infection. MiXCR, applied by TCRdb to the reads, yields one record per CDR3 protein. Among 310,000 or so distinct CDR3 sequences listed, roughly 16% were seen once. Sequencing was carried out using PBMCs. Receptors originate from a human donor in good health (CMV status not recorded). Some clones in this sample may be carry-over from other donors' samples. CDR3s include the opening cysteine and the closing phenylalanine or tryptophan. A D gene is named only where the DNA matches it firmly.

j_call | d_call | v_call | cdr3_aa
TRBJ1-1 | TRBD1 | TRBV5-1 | CASSPDRIQNTEAFF
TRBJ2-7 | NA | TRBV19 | CATPSLGDAEQYF
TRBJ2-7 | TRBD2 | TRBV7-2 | CASSFSGTSDSTYEQYF
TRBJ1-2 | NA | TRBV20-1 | CSASPLTNRANYGYTF
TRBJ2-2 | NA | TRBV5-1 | CASSLVPGMNTGELFF
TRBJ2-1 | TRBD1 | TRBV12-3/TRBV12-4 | CASSLGRGYNEQFF
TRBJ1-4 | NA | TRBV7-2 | CASSLGGPFFEKLFF
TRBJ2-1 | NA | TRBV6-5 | CASSYWRGEQFF
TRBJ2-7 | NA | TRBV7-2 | CASSTARGAGEQYF
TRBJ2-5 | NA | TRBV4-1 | CASSQDGGLGETQYF
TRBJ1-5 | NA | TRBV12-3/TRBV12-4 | CASSRVRATGQPQHF
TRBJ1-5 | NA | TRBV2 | CANGGQSNQPQHF
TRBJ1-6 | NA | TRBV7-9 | CASSFSSGANSPLHF
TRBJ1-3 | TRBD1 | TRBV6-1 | CASKLDRAPENTIYF
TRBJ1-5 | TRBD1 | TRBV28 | CASSADRVFQPQHF
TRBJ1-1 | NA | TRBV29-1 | CSVGGRLNTEAFF
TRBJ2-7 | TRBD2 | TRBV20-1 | CSARGSGPYIYEQYF
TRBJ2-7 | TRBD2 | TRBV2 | CASKDARGISYEQYF
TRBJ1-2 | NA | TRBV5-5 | CASSFVGSNYGYTF
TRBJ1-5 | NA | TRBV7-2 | CASSLEGGNQPQHF
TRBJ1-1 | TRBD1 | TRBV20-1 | CSARIGERQGKREAFF
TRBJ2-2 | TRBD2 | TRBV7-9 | CASSPPSGALNTGELFF
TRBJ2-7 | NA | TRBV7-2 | CASSSGAWAYSYEQYF
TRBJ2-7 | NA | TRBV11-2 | CASSHGRRPYEQYF
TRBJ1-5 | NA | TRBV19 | CASSILAGSNQPQHF
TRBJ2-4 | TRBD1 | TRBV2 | CASSPQGGIQYF
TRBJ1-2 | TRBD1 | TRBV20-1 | CSAWRTGGYGYTF
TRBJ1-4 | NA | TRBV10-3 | CAISESTGAREKLFF
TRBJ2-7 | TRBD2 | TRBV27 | CASSLRASGGVYEQYF
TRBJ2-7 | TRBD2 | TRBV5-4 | CASSTRAGVSYEQYF
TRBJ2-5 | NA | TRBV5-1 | CASSGNSGRQETQYF
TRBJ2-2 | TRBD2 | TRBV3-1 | CASSRQGLAGINTGELFF
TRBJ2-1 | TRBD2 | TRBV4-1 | CASSQDHGASGPNEQFF
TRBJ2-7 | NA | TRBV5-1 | CASSLVSADYEQYF
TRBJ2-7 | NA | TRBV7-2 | CASSPPADEQYF
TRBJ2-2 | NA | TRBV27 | CASRTLQGTGELFF
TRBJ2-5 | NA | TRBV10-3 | CAISESGRVGETQYF
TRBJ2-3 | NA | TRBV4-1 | CASSPEGGNTDTQYF
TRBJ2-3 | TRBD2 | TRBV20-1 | CSAGTSGGAVDTQYF
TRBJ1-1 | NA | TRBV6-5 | CASSYSRSADLNTEAFF
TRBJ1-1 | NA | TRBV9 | CASSPRPGDTEAFF
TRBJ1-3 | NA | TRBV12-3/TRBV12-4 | CASSLMDGNTIYF
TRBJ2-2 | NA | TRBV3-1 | CASSLFHGELFF
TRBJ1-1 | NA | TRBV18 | CASSPSEGTEAFF
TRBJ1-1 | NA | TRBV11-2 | CASRMGSPFGTEAFF